Included here is one T cell receptor beta chain sequence, with context. The sample originates from a study of cytomegalovirus exposure and HLA in healthy donors. The PCR employed 60 Vbeta primers together with 13 Jbeta primers. The protocol was immunoSEQ multiplex PCR, while the TCRdb copy is restricted to in-frame clones and leaves out a portion. Among 95,000 to 150,000 clones, roughly a tenth were seen once, and the ten largest hold 3.5% to 5%. This sequence originates from a woman aged 18-29 years in good health and CMV-seropositive. What was sequenced was PBMCs.

CDR3 protein: CASSNMYTGELFF. CDR3 DNA: TGTGCCAGCAGCAACATGTACACCGGGGAGCTGTTTTTT. The chain joins TRBV7-8 to TRBJ2-2; D gene unclear. This CDR3 has 13 amino acids. Trimming took off 5 bases at V and 3 bases at J, with 7 bases between the two ends. The V gene's germline CDR1 is SGHVS and CDR2 FQNEAQ.